This TCR beta chain was recovered during a study of molecular identifiers for immune sequencing clone quantification. Study overall: Sequencing covered four of five parts into which replicate RNA from about 20,000 or 100,000 naive CD8 cells was split. Whole-study results and caveats: Among effectors, clones above 20 RNA copies held over 97% of molecules; among naive cells, under 1%.

This clonotype was detected a few times. Its antigen is currently unknown. Previously described methods and listed TCR primers were used for bulk TCR libraries. TCRdb used MiXCR to reprocess the PCR reads, holding one entry per CDR3 protein. In the table there are around 460,000 distinct CDR3 sequences, roughly 23% of which are singletons. The germline CDR1 and CDR2 sequences are MNHEY and SVGAGI. Trimming took 5 bases from V and 8 from J; bases not matched to a gene: 14. The CDR3 runs 17 residues. Naive CD8 libraries used roughly 17,000 to 1,000,000 sorted cells and 10%, 30% or 50% RNA. Input material: naive CD8+ T cells from blood, with Jurkat cell RNA spiked in. Subset noted: FACS-sorted CD8+CD4-CCR7+CD45RA+ naive T cells. The chain uses TRBV6-5 and TRBJ2-2; 10 nucleotides line up with TRBD1. This clonotype was obtained from a human donor in good health. Some libraries in this study had Jurkat cell RNA spiked in. CDR3 DNA sequence: TGTGCCAGCAGTGACGAGACAGGGGGCATCATGGGGGGGGAGCTGTTTTTT. It codes for CASSDETGGIMGGELFF.